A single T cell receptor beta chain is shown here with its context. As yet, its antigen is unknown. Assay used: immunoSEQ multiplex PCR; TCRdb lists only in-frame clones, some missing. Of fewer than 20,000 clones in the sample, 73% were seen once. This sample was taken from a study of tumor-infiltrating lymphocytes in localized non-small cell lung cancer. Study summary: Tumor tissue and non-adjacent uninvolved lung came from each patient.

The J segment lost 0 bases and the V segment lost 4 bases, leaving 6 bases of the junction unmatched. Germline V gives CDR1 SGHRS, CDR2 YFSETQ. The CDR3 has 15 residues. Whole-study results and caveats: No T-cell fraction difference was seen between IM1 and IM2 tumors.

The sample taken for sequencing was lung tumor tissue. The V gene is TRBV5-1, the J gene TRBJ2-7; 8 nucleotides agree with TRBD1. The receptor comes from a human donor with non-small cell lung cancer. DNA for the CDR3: TGCGCCAGCAGCCCCTACAGGGGGAACTCCTACGAGCAGTACTTC. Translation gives CASSPYRGNSYEQYF.